A single sample gave rise to the 30 T cell receptor beta chains below, sequenced in a study of shared clonotypes between healthy human individuals. The protocol was immunoSEQ multiplex PCR, while the TCRdb copy is restricted to in-frame clones and leaves out a portion. In the table there are 950,000 to 1,100,000 clones, about four fifths of which are singletons. Sequences were obtained from memory CD4+ T cells from PBMCs. Specified subset: CD45RA-negative fraction. These receptors were collected from a man aged 18 to 35 in good health. Some clones in this sample may be carry-over from other donors' samples.

The chain links TRBV5-1 to TRBJ2-7; maybe TRBD1 (7 bases). Looked up from germline, CDR1 is SGHRS and CDR2 is YFSETQ. The ends were cut back, 0 bases at V and 3 bases at J, with 16 bases in the middle. This CDR3 comprises 16 residues. CDR3 region: CASSLGMQGGSYEQYF. DNA for the CDR3: TGCGCCAGCAGCTTGGGTATGCAGGGGGGTAGCTACGAGCAGTACTTC. Drawing the rest from reference TRBV5-1 and TRBJ2-7, the complete variable domain is KAGVTQTPRYLIKTRGQQVTLSCSPISGHRSVSWYQQTPGQGLQFLFEYFSETQRNKGNFPGRFSGRQFSNSRSEMNVSTLELGDSALYLCASSLGMQGGSYEQYFGPGTRLTVT.

This clone has a handful of counts. The J gene is TRBJ2-1, the V gene TRBV7-8; D remains ambiguous. Germline V gives CDR1 SGHVS, CDR2 FQNEAQ. The CDR3 loop spans 14 amino acids. The V gene lost 0 bases and the J gene lost 10 bases, with 13 bases spanning the gap. In DNA, the CDR3 is TGTGCCAGCAGCTTAGCGTTACCGTTTAGCGAGCAGTTCTTC. This encodes CASSLALPFSEQFF.

This chain connects TRBV7-2 to TRBJ1-2; D ambiguous. V was shortened by 3 bases and J by 1 base, with 12 bases between the two germline ends. Germline-derived CDR1 and CDR2 are SGHTA and FQGNSA. The CDR3 totals 15 residues. The CDR3 DNA reads as TGTGCCAGCAGCTTTAGCAGCAGCCTTAACTATGGCTACACCTTC. This translates into CASSFSSSLNYGYTF.

This chain joins TRBV5-1 and TRBJ2-7, with 9 bases that match TRBD2. Unmatched junction bases numbered 5, after V lost 0 bases and J lost 4 bases. Germline CDR1 SGHRS, CDR2 YFSETQ. The CDR3 has 15 residues. The CDR3 loop reads CASSLAAGGRYEQYF. Here the CDR3 DNA reads TGCGCCAGCAGCTTGGCGGCGGGAGGGAGGTACGAGCAGTACTTC.

This clone has at least ten counts. The chain carries TRBV28 and TRBJ1-5; D perhaps matches TRBD1 (5 bases). The CDR3 length is 14 residues. Trimming cost V 2 bases and J 9 bases, with 14 bases left between them. CDR1 MDHEN and CDR2 SYDVKM come from the germline V gene. CDR3 protein: CASSLDSGARPQHF. DNA for the CDR3: TGTGCCAGCAGTTTAGATTCCGGGGCGCGGCCCCAGCATTTT. The variable domain in full, completed from reference TRBV28 and TRBJ1-5, reads DVKVTQSSRYLVKRTGEKVFLECVQDMDHENMFWYRQDPGLGLRLIYFSYDVKMKEKGDIPEGYSVSREKKERFSLILESASTNQTSMYLCASSLDSGARPQHFGDGTRLSIL.

Only one count was recorded for this clone. CDR3 region: CASSDKVYRDRVNNEQFF. CDR3 in DNA: TGTGCCAGCAGTGACAAAGTTTACCGGGACAGGGTAAACAATGAGCAGTTCTTC. V and J are TRBV6-1 and TRBJ2-1; 9 bases agree with TRBD1. The CDR3 totals 18 residues. The V segment lost 3 bases and the J segment 5 bases; nucleotides outside the gene matches: 14. Germline V gene data show CDR1 as MNHNS and CDR2 as SASEGT.

The gene calls are TRBV5-1 and TRBJ1-2; 7 nucleotides align to TRBD1. The CDR3 consists of 15 residues. V lost 4 bases and J lost 3; bases outside the gene matches: 9. Germline lookup yields CDR1 SGHRS and CDR2 YFSETQ. The CDR3 sequence is CASSERQGRDYGYTF. Written as DNA, the CDR3 is TGCGCCAGCAGCGAGCGACAGGGTAGGGACTATGGCTACACCTTC.

With regard to this clone: In the same sample, other DNA sequences code for this CDR3. The gene calls are TRBV5-1 and TRBJ2-1, with a weak D call TRBD2 (6 bases). Germline V gene data show CDR1 as SGHRS and CDR2 as YFSETQ. Trimming stripped 0 bases from V and 2 bases from J, with 9 bases between. There are 15 residues in the CDR3. As DNA, the CDR3 is TGCGCCAGCAGCTTGGTGGGAGGACCCTACAATGAGCAGTTCTTC. This sequence encodes CASSLVGGPYNEQFF. The full variable domain, in which reference TRBV5-1 and TRBJ2-1 provide the parts outside the CDR3, is KAGVTQTPRYLIKTRGQQVTLSCSPISGHRSVSWYQQTPGQGLQFLFEYFSETQRNKGNFPGRFSGRQFSNSRSEMNVSTLELGDSALYLCASSLVGGPYNEQFFGPGTRLTVL.

In this sample, this clone turned up many times. The genes are TRBV19 and TRBJ2-5, with TRBD2 identical over 14 bases. Germline CDR1 is LNHDA and CDR2 is SQIVND (reference sequence). There are 17 residues in the CDR3. J lost 5 bases, V lost 6 bases, and 11 bases had no gene match. The CDR3 loop is CASSPGTSGRARETQYF. CDR3 nucleotide sequence: TGTGCCAGTAGCCCGGGGACTAGCGGGAGAGCAAGGGAGACCCAGTACTTC.

CDR3 bases: TGTGCCAGCCAGTACGGGAATAGGGGCGAGCAGTACTTC. Residues: CASQYGNRGEQYF. This chain uses TRBV10-3 with TRBJ2-7; D assignment may be TRBD1 or TRBD2 (5 bases each). CDR3 length equals 13 residues. V lost 10 bases and J lost 6, with 19 bases in between. In germline, CDR1 is ENHRY, CDR2 SYGVKD.

Concerning this clone: A far larger clone is a single base away, which makes a read error likely. This CDR3 reads CASSPRTLVDGQYF. The CDR3 DNA reads TGTGCCAGCAGCCCCCGGACCCTCGTGGACGGGCAGTACTTC. This chain joins TRBV7-9 and TRBJ2-7; no firm D call. The CDR3 consists of 14 residues. V lost 5 bases, J lost 9 bases, and 20 bases lay in between. CDR1 is SEHNR, CDR2 FQNEAQ, per germline (reference sequence).

CDR3 nucleotide sequence: TGCGCCAGCAGCTTGGCGGCGGGAGACCTCAATGAGCAGTTCTTC. This encodes CASSLAAGDLNEQFF. V is TRBV5-1 and J is TRBJ2-1; TRBD2 matches 7 bases. Germline loops: CDR1 SGHRS, CDR2 YFSETQ. V shed 0 bases, J shed 6 bases, and the junction held 6 bases outside the gene matches. The CDR3 runs 15 residues.

The chain couples TRBV15 to TRBJ2-7, with a tentative D call TRBD1 (6 bases). The CDR3 totals 14 residues. Germline-derived CDR1 and CDR2 are LNHNV and YYDKDF (reference sequence). V lost 3 bases, J lost 4 bases, and 13 bases lay in between. The DNA of the CDR3 is TGTGCCACCAGCAGGGGGACACAGGGTTACGAGCAGTACTTC. Amino acids: CATSRGTQGYEQYF.

In the case of this clone: Other DNA sequences from this sample encode an identical CDR3 as well. The V and J genes are TRBV9 and TRBJ2-3, with 10 bases lining up with TRBD2. The V and J ends lost 2 bases and 2 bases, in that order; junction bases with no gene match: 2. Per the germline V gene, CDR1 is SGDLS and CDR2 is YYNGEE. This CDR3 has 15 amino acids. This CDR3 reads CASSVTSGITDTQYF. Written as DNA, the CDR3 is TGTGCCAGCAGCGTTACTAGCGGGATCACAGATACGCAGTATTTT.

As for this clone: Other DNA sequences in the sample encode the same CDR3. The chain carries TRBV11-2 and TRBJ1-2; possible D gene TRBD1, 6 bases. Trimming took off 0 bases at V and 6 bases at J, with 8 bases between the two ends. CDR1 SGHAT and CDR2 FQNNGV come from the germline V gene. The CDR3 runs to 13 residues. The CDR3 reads CASSLDRGDGYTF. CDR3 in DNA: TGTGCCAGCAGCTTAGACAGGGGCGATGGCTACACCTTC.

V is TRBV7-8 and J is TRBJ1-1; D might be TRBD1 (5 bases). The CDR3 runs to 14 residues. Germline V gives CDR1 SGHVS, CDR2 FQNEAQ. Trimming removed 7 bases at V and 4 bases at J, with 16 bases between. As DNA, the CDR3 is TGTGCCAGCACCCCCCAGGGCTTTGGCACTGAAGCTTTCTTT. Translating gives CASTPQGFGTEAFF.

J is TRBJ2-7 and V is TRBV7-2, with 7 bases matching TRBD1. This CDR3 region has 15 residues. J was trimmed by 3 bases and V by 5 bases; bases with no gene match: 10. Germline loops: CDR1 SGHTA, CDR2 FQGNSA. DNA of the CDR3: TGTGCCAGCAGCCCCCAAGGGGGCACGATCTACGAGCAGTACTTC. Its translation is CASSPQGGTIYEQYF.

This clone was seen a few times. The chain is built from TRBV30 and TRBJ1-4; D is ambiguous. The CDR3 has 14 residues. Trimming cost V 0 bases and J 4 bases, with 9 bases left between them. The germline CDR1 and CDR2 sequences are GTSNPN and SVGIG (reference sequence). The CDR3 DNA reads as TGTGCCTGGAGTGTAACAGAAGATAATGAAAAACTGTTTTTT. This encodes CAWSVTEDNEKLFF. The whole variable domain, filled in from reference TRBV30 and TRBJ1-4, reads SQTIHQWPATLVQPVGSPLSLECTVEGTSNPNLYWYRQAAGRGLQLLFYSVGIGQISSEVPQNLSASRPQDRQFILSSKKLLLSDSGFYLCAWSVTEDNEKLFFGSGTQLSVL.

The J gene is TRBJ2-2, the V gene TRBV7-2; weak D call: TRBD1 (5 bases). V was trimmed by 1 base and J by 4 bases, leaving 22 bases between them. Germline CDR1 is SGHTA and CDR2 is FQGNSA. This CDR3 is 19 amino acids long. CDR3: CASSLDLWAGKESTGELFF. For the CDR3, the DNA is TGTGCCAGCAGCTTAGACCTATGGGCAGGGAAGGAAAGCACCGGGGAGCTGTTTTTT.

The gene calls are TRBV19 and TRBJ2-3; possible D gene TRBD1, 5 bases. V was clipped by 3 bases and J by 9 bases, with 10 bases between them. This CDR3 is built from 12 residues. CDR1 and CDR2 from the germline V gene are LNHDA and SQIVND (reference sequence). This CDR3 reads CASSIVQGTQYF. For the CDR3, the DNA is TGTGCCAGTAGTATCGTCCAGGGAACGCAGTATTTT.

A note on this clone: This may be a read error, as it is one base from a much larger clone. The rearrangement links TRBV5-5 to TRBJ1-5, with unresolved D. This CDR3 comprises 12 residues. In germline, CDR1 is SGHKS, CDR2 YYEKEE (reference sequence). The V gene lost 0 bases and the J gene lost 4 bases, with 2 bases spanning the gap. The DNA for the CDR3 is TGTGCCAGCAGCTTGGATAATCAGCCCCAGCATTTT. Its translation: CASSLDNQPQHF.

The chain is built from TRBV5-1 and TRBJ2-2; maybe TRBD2 (6 bases). V dropped 1 base and J dropped 4 bases, with 17 bases sitting between them. CDR1 and CDR2 from the germline V gene are SGHRS and YFSETQ. CDR3 length: 17 residues. The CDR3 DNA sequence: TGCGCCAGCAGCTTGCTAATCGGGAGCGGCGGCACCGGGGAGCTGTTTTTT. It yields the protein CASSLLIGSGGTGELFF.

This clone was counted a single time. This chain uses TRBV6-4 with TRBJ1-3, with D hard to call. V dropped 7 bases and J dropped 4 bases, with 14 bases sitting between them. Germline loops: CDR1 MRHNA, CDR2 SNTAGT. The CDR3 covers 14 residues. CDR3 in amino acids: CASTHRGRGNTIYF. The DNA for the CDR3 is TGTGCCAGCACCCACCGCGGCAGAGGAAACACCATATATTTT.

The chain combines TRBV6-6 with TRBJ1-1; maybe TRBD1 (6 bases). This CDR3 is 14 amino acids long. Germline CDR1 reads MNHNY; CDR2 reads SVGAGI (reference sequence). Trimming took 5 bases from V and 8 from J, leaving 18 bases between them. The CDR3 bases are TGTGCCAGCAGTGGACACGGGGGCTCTAAAGAAGCTTTCTTT. Residues: CASSGHGGSKEAFF.

The genes are TRBV2 and TRBJ2-3, with a possible D match to TRBD2 (6 bases). The V gene lost 2 bases and the J gene lost 3 bases, with 15 bases spanning the gap. The germline V gene has CDR1 SNHLY and CDR2 FYNNEI. The CDR3 totals 16 residues. DNA of the CDR3: TGTGCCAGCAGTGAATATGGGACTGGTAGGACAGATACGCAGTATTTT. Protein: CASSEYGTGRTDTQYF.

This chain uses TRBV2 with TRBJ2-3; 7 positions agree with TRBD2. The CDR3 length is 16 residues. Germline V gives CDR1 SNHLY, CDR2 FYNNEI. After removal of 5 bases from V and 3 bases from J, the junction contained 11 bases not matched to a gene. The CDR3 DNA reads TGTGCCAGCAGTCGGGGCTTAGCGGGTTTAACAGATACGCAGTATTTT. It specifies CASSRGLAGLTDTQYF.

This clone was observed a handful of times. This CDR3 is CASSERTGQYF. The CDR3 DNA reads TGTGCCAGCAGTGAACGGACGGGGCAGTACTTC. This chain joins TRBV6-1 and TRBJ2-7; D gene ambiguous. Deletions cut 2 bases from V and 9 bases from J, with 8 bases between. The CDR3 has 11 residues. Germline V CDR1 and CDR2: MNHNS, SASEGT.

V usage is TRBV4-2 and J usage is TRBJ2-1, with 7 nucleotides matching TRBD1. From germline, CDR1 is LGHNA and CDR2 YNFKEQ. After removal of 2 bases from V and 1 base from J, the junction contained 17 bases not matched to a gene. The CDR3 runs 20 residues. The CDR3 loop reads CASSQSRSTGRPLSYNEQFF. CDR3 nucleotide sequence: TGTGCCAGCAGCCAAAGCAGATCGACAGGGCGCCCCTTGTCCTACAATGAGCAGTTCTTC.

In DNA form, the CDR3 reads TGTGCCAGTAGTGACCCGGGACAGGGGGGCAAAAACATTCAGTACTTC. Translated: CASSDPGQGGKNIQYF. The gene calls are TRBV19 and TRBJ2-4; 11 nucleotides agree with TRBD1. The germline gives CDR1 LNHDA, CDR2 SQIVND (reference sequence). The CDR3 covers 16 residues. V was pared by 5 bases and J by 3 bases, with 6 bases of the junction left unmatched.

V and J are TRBV2 and TRBJ1-2, with D maybe TRBD1 (6 bases). The V gene's germline CDR1 is SNHLY and CDR2 FYNNEI. The CDR3 totals 13 residues. The V end lost 1 base, the J end lost 7 bases, and 10 bases lay between the germline ends. The CDR3 DNA reads as TGTGCCAGCAGTGAAGACAGGGCTGCTGGCTACACCTTC. Amino acid sequence: CASSEDRAAGYTF.